A single sample gave rise to the 30 T cell receptor beta chains below, sequenced in a study of molecular identifiers for immune sequencing clone quantification. Each CDR3 protein gets one entry after TCRdb re-called the PCR reads with MiXCR. The sample contains some 100,000 distinct CDR3 sequences, around 20% of which appear only once. Sequencing was carried out using naive CD8+ T cells from blood, with Jurkat cell RNA spiked in. Subset indicated: FACS-sorted CD8+CD4-CCR7+CD45RA+ naive T cells. Every receptor here comes from a human donor in good health. Some libraries in this study had Jurkat cell RNA spiked in.

The sample holds many counts of this clonotype. The rearrangement uses TRBV5-1 and TRBJ1-5, with a possible D match to TRBD1 (6 bases). The germline V gene has CDR1 SGHRS and CDR2 YFSETQ. Trimming shortened V by 4 bases and J by 0 bases, and 11 bases separated the two germline ends. The CDR3 spans 15 residues. Here the CDR3 DNA reads TGCGCCAGCAGCATAGGGGGGGGTAGCAATCAGCCCCAGCATTTT. Protein: CASSIGGGSNQPQHF.

CDR3 nucleotides: TGCGCCAGCAGCCAAGATAACACAGGGGGCTCCCCCCAAGAGACCCAGTACTTC. Its translation is CASSQDNTGGSPQETQYF. V and J are TRBV4-3 and TRBJ2-5, with TRBD1 matching 9 bases. This CDR3 has 18 amino acids. Trimming at V came to 0 bases and at J to 1 base, leaving 9 bases not matched to a gene. Germline values: CDR1 LGHNA, CDR2 YSLEER.

A remark on this clonotype: This may be a read error, as it is one base from a much larger clone. The chain joins TRBV27 to TRBJ2-5, with D possibly called TRBD1 or TRBD2 (6 bases each). Germline V gene lookup returns CDR1 MNHEY and CDR2 SMNVEV (reference sequence). This CDR3 contains 14 residues. The CDR3 region is CAGSFRGARETQYF. The CDR3 region has the DNA TGTGCCGGCAGTTTTAGGGGGGCCCGCGAGACCCAGTACTTC.

To note about this clonotype: This may come from a read error, since a much larger clone is one base off. This rearrangement joins TRBV4-1 to TRBJ1-1; possible D gene TRBD1, 5 bases. Trimming left V 4 bases short and J 5 bases short, with 17 bases between. Germline assignment: CDR1 MGHRA and CDR2 YSYEKL. This CDR3 spans 15 amino acids. Here the CDR3 reads CASSRSEGAGTEAFF. CDR3 coding DNA: TGCGCCAGCAGCCGATCTGAAGGGGCTGGGACTGAAGCTTTCTTT.

At least ten counts were recorded for this clonotype. The chain joins TRBV2 to TRBJ1-5; 10 bases are shared with TRBD1. Germline V gives CDR1 SNHLY, CDR2 FYNNEI. Trimming removed 5 bases from V and 7 bases from J; junction bases left unmatched: 11. This CDR3 spans 16 amino acids. As DNA, the CDR3 is TGTGCCAGCAGTCGGCCGGGACAGGGGTTGTTGCAGCCCCAGCATTTT. Translation: CASSRPGQGLLQPQHF. The full variable domain, completed using reference TRBV2 and TRBJ1-5, is EPEVTQTPSHQVTQMGQEVILRCVPISNHLYFYWYRQILGQKVEFLVSFYNNEISEKSEIFDDQFSVERPDGSNFTLKIRSTKLEDSAMYFCASSRPGQGLLQPQHFGDGTRLSIL.

This clonotype was found many times. J is TRBJ2-7 and V is TRBV5-1; TRBD2 might be the D (5 bases). Germline CDR1 SGHRS, CDR2 YFSETQ. V was pared by 3 bases and J by 0 bases, with 13 bases between. CDR3 length: 15 amino acids. DNA of the CDR3: TGCGCCAGCAGCTGGACTCCCGGGCCCTCCTACGAGCAGTACTTC. Translating it yields CASSWTPGPSYEQYF.

This clonotype came up many times. This chain connects TRBV6-2 or TRBV6-3 to TRBJ1-5, with D maybe TRBD1 (5 bases). V was pared by 5 bases and J by 6 bases, with 14 bases between. Germline assignment: CDR1 MNHEY and CDR2 SVGEGT. This CDR3 region has 14 residues. As DNA, the CDR3 is TGTGCCAGCAGTCCCCTGGGGCCGGCTCAGCCCCAGCATTTT. Translating gives CASSPLGPAQPQHF.

This sequence joins TRBV12-3 or TRBV12-4 and TRBJ2-5; 9 positions match TRBD2. The CDR3 is 16 residues long. The trim removed 3 bases at V and 5 bases at J, leaving 10 bases unmatched. The CDR3 loop reads CASSFWVREGLETQYF. In nucleotides, the CDR3 is TGTGCCAGCAGTTTTTGGGTGCGGGAGGGCCTCGAGACCCAGTACTTC.

This clonotype has a count of ten or more. The rearrangement links TRBV7-9 to TRBJ2-7, with 7 bases identical to TRBD1. Trimming cost V 5 bases and J 1 base; bases outside gene matches: 8. CDR3 length: 15 residues. Germline V gene sequence: CDR1 SEHNR, CDR2 FQNEAQ (reference sequence). Written as DNA, the CDR3 is TGTGCCAGCAGCCCTAGCCGGGACAGATCCTACGAGCAGTACTTC. It specifies CASSPSRDRSYEQYF.

This clonotype showed up many times. This chain links TRBV7-9 with TRBJ2-2, with TRBD1 matching 9 bases. Germline V gene sequence: CDR1 SEHNR, CDR2 FQNEAQ (reference sequence). The CDR3 consists of 17 residues. The V segment lost 7 bases and the J segment 7 bases; nucleotides outside the gene matches: 16. CDR3 coding DNA: TGTGCCAGCACCGTGACACCCGGGACAGGGTCGGACGGGGAGCTGTTTTTT. Its protein is CASTVTPGTGSDGELFF. Together with reference TRBV7-9 and TRBJ2-2, the CDR3 gives the full variable domain: DTGVSQNPRHKITKRGQNVTFRCDPISEHNRLYWYRQTLGQGPEFLTYFQNEAQLEKSRLLSDRFSAERPKGSFSTLEIQRTEQGDSAMYLCASTVTPGTGSDGELFFGEGSRLTVL.

This clonotype was observed at least ten times. J is TRBJ2-5 and V is TRBV6-2 or TRBV6-3, with 7 nucleotides matching TRBD1. Germline assignment: CDR1 MNHEY and CDR2 SVGEGT. V shed 6 bases, J shed 1 base, and the junction held 5 bases outside the gene matches. This CDR3 is built from 14 residues. CDR3 nucleotides: TGTGCCAGCAGACGAGACAGGGTCCAAGAGACCCAGTACTTC. Translation gives CASRRDRVQETQYF.

Many counts were recorded for this clonotype. The chain links TRBV5-5 to TRBJ1-4, with 8 bases fitting TRBD1. J gave up 6 bases and V 4 bases, and 8 bases lay outside the gene matches. Germline V gene lookup returns CDR1 SGHKS and CDR2 YYEKEE (reference sequence). CDR3 length equals 15 residues. CDR3 nucleotides: TGTGCCAGCAGCCTACAGGGGGGGATGTATGAAAAACTGTTTTTT. It yields the protein CASSLQGGMYEKLFF.

This clonotype showed up many times. This chain connects TRBV12-3 or TRBV12-4 to TRBJ2-3, with a possible D match to TRBD2 (6 bases). V was pared by 7 bases and J by 2 bases, with 13 bases between. CDR3 length equals 14 residues. CDR3 in amino acids: CASTGGTYTDTQYF. In DNA form, the CDR3 reads TGTGCCAGCACCGGCGGGACTTACACAGATACGCAGTATTTT.

With respect to this clonotype: A much larger clone sits a single nucleotide away, making a read error possible. The chain is built from TRBV2 and TRBJ1-5; D not resolved. This CDR3 has 16 residues. The germline gives CDR1 SNHLY, CDR2 FYNNEI. CDR3 region: CASSENDDLGNQLQHF. The CDR3 DNA reads TGTGCCAGCAGTGAAAATGACGATCTGGGAAATCAGCTCCAGCATTTT.

The table lists this clonotype with many counts. The chain carries TRBV20-1 and TRBJ2-7; D unclear. The V end lost 0 bases, the J end lost 2 bases, and 8 bases lay between the germline ends. CDR3 size: 13 residues. Germline V gene data show CDR1 as DFQATT and CDR2 as SNEGSKA (reference sequence). The CDR3 loop is CSAREEFPYEQYF. CDR3 bases: TGCAGTGCTAGAGAAGAGTTCCCCTACGAGCAGTACTTC.

This clonotype was detected ten times or more. V is TRBV27 and J is TRBJ1-2; TRBD1 agrees at 7 bases. Germline V gene data show CDR1 as MNHEY and CDR2 as SMNVEV (reference sequence). CDR3 length: 14 residues. Trimming took 7 bases from V and 5 from J; bases not matched to a gene: 10. The CDR3 region is CASTTRGGGYGYTF. The CDR3 nucleotides are TGTGCCAGCACCACTCGAGGGGGCGGTTATGGCTACACCTTC.

This clonotype was seen at least ten times. This chain uses TRBV3-1 with TRBJ2-7; D gene ambiguous. CDR3 length equals 12 residues. The V end lost 6 bases, the J end lost 3 bases, and 9 bases lay between the germline ends. CDR1 and CDR2 (germline): LGHDT, YNNKEL (reference sequence). This CDR3 is CASSRLDYEQYF. CDR3 in DNA: TGTGCCAGCAGTCGGCTCGACTACGAGCAGTACTTC.

At least ten counts were recorded for this clonotype. This chain connects TRBV19 to TRBJ1-1; no clear D. Deletions cut 1 base from V and 1 base from J, with 7 bases between. The CDR3 runs 14 residues. Germline CDR1 is LNHDA and CDR2 is SQIVND (reference sequence). DNA of the CDR3: TGTGCCAGTAGTATAGCCTCAGGGAACACTGAAGCTTTCTTT. Translation gives CASSIASGNTEAFF.

This clonotype was recorded many times. This chain links TRBV4-3 with TRBJ1-1; D uncertain. From germline, CDR1 is LGHNA and CDR2 YSLEER. The V end lost 0 bases, the J end lost 5 bases, and 10 bases lay between the germline ends. The CDR3 covers 14 residues. The CDR3 DNA reads as TGCGCCAGCAGCCAAGAAGTGCGCGGGACTGAAGCTTTCTTT. Protein product: CASSQEVRGTEAFF.

Many counts were recorded for this clonotype. V usage is TRBV7-9 and J usage is TRBJ2-7; tentatively, D is TRBD2 (6 bases). The germline V gene encodes CDR1 SEHNR and CDR2 FQNEAQ (reference sequence). The CDR3 is 16 amino acids. Trimming took off 1 base at V and 1 base at J, with 14 bases between the two ends. The chain's CDR3 is CASSLGGGTISYEQYF. CDR3 bases: TGTGCCAGCAGCTTAGGCGGCGGGACGATTTCCTACGAGCAGTACTTC.

This clonotype has ten or more counts. This sequence joins TRBV4-3 and TRBJ2-7; D possibly uses TRBD1 or TRBD2 (5 bases each). Germline CDR1 LGHNA, CDR2 YSLEER. The CDR3 consists of 13 residues. The V and J ends lost 8 bases and 1 base respectively, with 12 bases between them. CDR3 nucleotides: TGCGCCAGCGCCCCGGGGCCATCCTACGAGCAGTACTTC. Protein product: CASAPGPSYEQYF.

The sample holds one count of this clonotype. A much larger clonotype is one base distant, so this may be a read error. The CDR3 bases are TGTGCCAGCAGCTTAGATGCGTATGTGGGCACTAAAGCTTTCTTT. It specifies CASSLDAYVGTKAFF. The chain uses TRBV11-2 and TRBJ1-1; no firm D call. The CDR3 runs to 15 residues. Germline loops: CDR1 SGHAT, CDR2 FQNNGV.

The sample holds many counts of this clonotype. The chain recombines TRBV20-1 with TRBJ1-2; no reliable D call. This CDR3 region has 15 residues. Trimming took off 0 bases at V and 0 bases at J, with 11 bases between the two ends. Germline assignment: CDR1 DFQATT and CDR2 SNEGSKA (reference sequence). This CDR3 reads CSARDGSLANYGYTF. CDR3 DNA sequence: TGCAGTGCTAGAGATGGGAGTCTGGCTAACTATGGCTACACCTTC.

A remark on this clonotype: A single base separates this from a much larger clone, so it may be a read error. The chain is built from TRBV27 and TRBJ2-3; a weak D match, TRBD1 (5 bases). From germline, CDR1 is MNHEY and CDR2 SMNVEV (reference sequence). The CDR3 contains 15 residues. CDR3 loop: CAGSPMGGHTDTQYF. CDR3 nucleotide sequence: TGTGCCGGCAGCCCCATGGGCGGACACACAGATACGCAGTATTTT.

Concerning this clonotype: This may arise from a read error, as a much more abundant clone is one base away. V gene TRBV2 combines with J gene TRBJ2-3, with D uncertain. CDR1 and CDR2 (germline): SNHLY, FYNNEI. This CDR3 is built from 15 residues. V was trimmed by 5 bases and J by 5 bases, leaving 17 bases between them. CDR3 nucleotides: TGTGCCAGCAGTCTGTCTTTTCTCCGTCAAGATACGCAGTATTTT. Translation: CASSLSFLRQDTQYF. The entire variable domain, with the rest obtained from reference TRBV2 and TRBJ2-3, is as follows: EPEVTQTPSHQVTQMGQEVILRCVPISNHLYFYWYRQILGQKVEFLVSFYNNEISEKSEIFDDQFSVERPDGSNFTLKIRSTKLEDSAMYFCASSLSFLRQDTQYFGPGTRLTVL.

There are many counts of this clonotype. The chain has TRBV6-5 and TRBJ2-7; perhaps TRBD1 as D (6 bases). This CDR3 has 15 residues. Trimming stripped 0 bases from V and 0 bases from J, with 9 bases between. CDR1 and CDR2 from the germline V gene are MNHEY and SVGAGI. In DNA, the CDR3 is TGTGCCAGCAGTTACTCGGGGGACAACTCCTACGAGCAGTACTTC. Translation gives CASSYSGDNSYEQYF.

The chain carries TRBV20-1 and TRBJ2-2; D perhaps matches TRBD1 (6 bases). Per germline, CDR1 DFQATT and CDR2 SNEGSKA (reference sequence). The CDR3 spans 13 residues. The CDR3 protein is CSGTGQGTGELFF. CDR3 coding DNA: TGCAGCGGTACCGGGCAGGGGACCGGGGAGCTGTTTTTT.

This clonotype was found many times. The chain uses TRBV11-2 and TRBJ2-1; tentative D call: TRBD1 (6 bases). Trimming shortened V by 0 bases and J by 2 bases, and 11 bases separated the two germline ends. The CDR3 totals 16 residues. Looked up from germline, CDR1 is SGHAT and CDR2 is FQNNGV. The CDR3 loop is CASSLDMGQAYNEQFF. The CDR3 nucleotides read TGTGCCAGCAGCTTAGATATGGGACAAGCCTACAATGAGCAGTTCTTC.

This clonotype was counted at least ten times. The chain uses TRBV27 and TRBJ1-1; 9 nucleotides agree with TRBD1. The germline V gene has CDR1 MNHEY and CDR2 SMNVEV (reference sequence). The CDR3 extends over 12 amino acids. The CDR3 DNA reads as TGTGTCACCAGGACAGGGGAAACTGAAGCTTTCTTT. Encoded protein: CVTRTGETEAFF.

This clonotype was picked up many times. The chain uses TRBV7-9 and TRBJ1-2; TRBD1 matches 8 bases. V lost 2 bases and J lost 12; bases outside the gene matches: 8. The germline CDR1 and CDR2 sequences are SEHNR and FQNEAQ (reference sequence). The CDR3 has 13 residues. CDR3 in DNA: TGTGCCAGCAGCTTACCAGGGGGCGACGATCACACCTTC. It yields the protein CASSLPGGDDHTF.